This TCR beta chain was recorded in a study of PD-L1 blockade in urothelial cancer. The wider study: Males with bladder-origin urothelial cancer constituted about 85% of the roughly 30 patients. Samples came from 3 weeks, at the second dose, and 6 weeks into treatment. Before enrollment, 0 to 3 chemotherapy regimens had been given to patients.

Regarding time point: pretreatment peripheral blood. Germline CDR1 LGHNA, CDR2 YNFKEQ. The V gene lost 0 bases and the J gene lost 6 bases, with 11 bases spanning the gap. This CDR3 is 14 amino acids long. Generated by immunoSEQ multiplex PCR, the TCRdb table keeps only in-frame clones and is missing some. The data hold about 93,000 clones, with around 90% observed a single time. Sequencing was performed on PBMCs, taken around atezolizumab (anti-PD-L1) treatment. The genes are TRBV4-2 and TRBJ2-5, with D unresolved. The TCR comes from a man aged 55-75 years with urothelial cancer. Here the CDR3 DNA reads TGTGCCAGCAGCCAAGATACGGTTTTTAAGACCCAGTACTTC. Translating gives CASSQDTVFKTQYF.